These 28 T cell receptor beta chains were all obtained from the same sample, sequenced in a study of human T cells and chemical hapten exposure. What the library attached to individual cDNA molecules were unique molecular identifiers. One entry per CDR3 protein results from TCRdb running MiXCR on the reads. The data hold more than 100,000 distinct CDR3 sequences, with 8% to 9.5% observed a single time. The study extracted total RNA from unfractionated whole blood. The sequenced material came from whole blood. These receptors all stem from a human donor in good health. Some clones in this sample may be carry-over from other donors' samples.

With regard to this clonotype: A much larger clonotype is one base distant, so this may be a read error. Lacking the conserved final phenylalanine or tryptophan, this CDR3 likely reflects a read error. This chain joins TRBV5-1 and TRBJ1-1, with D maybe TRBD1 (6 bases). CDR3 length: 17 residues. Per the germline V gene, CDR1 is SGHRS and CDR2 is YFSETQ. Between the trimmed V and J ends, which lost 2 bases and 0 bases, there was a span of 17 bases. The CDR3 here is CASSFGQGSSVNTEAFS. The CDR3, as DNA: TGCGCCAGCAGCTTTGGGCAGGGGAGTTCTGTGAACACTGAAGCTTTCTCT.

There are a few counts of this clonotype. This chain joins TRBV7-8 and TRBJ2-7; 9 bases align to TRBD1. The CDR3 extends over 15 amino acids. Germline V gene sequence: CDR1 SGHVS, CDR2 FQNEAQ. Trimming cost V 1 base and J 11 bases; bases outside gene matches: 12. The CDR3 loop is CASSLEGTGSEFEYF. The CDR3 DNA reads TGTGCCAGCAGCTTAGAAGGGACAGGGTCGGAATTCGAGTACTTC.

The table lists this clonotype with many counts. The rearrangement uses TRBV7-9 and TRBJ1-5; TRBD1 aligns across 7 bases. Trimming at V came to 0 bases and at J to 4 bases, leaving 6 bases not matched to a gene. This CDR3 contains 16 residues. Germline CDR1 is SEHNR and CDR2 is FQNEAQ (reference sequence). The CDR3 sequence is CASSLARQGPNQPQHF. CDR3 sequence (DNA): TGTGCCAGCAGCTTAGCCCGACAGGGACCAAATCAGCCCCAGCATTTT.

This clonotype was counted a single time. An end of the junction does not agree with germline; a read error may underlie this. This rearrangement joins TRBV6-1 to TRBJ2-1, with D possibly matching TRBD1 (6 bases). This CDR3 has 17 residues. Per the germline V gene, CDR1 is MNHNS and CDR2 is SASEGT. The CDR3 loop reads CASNEYSTGSLYNEQFF. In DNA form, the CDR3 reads TGTGCCAGCAATGAATACTCTACAGGGTCCCTTTACAATGAGCAGTTCTTC.

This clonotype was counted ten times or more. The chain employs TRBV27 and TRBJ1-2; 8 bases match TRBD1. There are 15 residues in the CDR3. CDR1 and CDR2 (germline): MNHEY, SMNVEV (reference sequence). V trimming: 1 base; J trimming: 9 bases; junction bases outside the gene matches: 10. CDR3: CASSLLPGQGGSYTF. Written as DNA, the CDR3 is TGTGCCAGCAGTTTATTACCCGGACAGGGCGGGAGCTACACCTTC.

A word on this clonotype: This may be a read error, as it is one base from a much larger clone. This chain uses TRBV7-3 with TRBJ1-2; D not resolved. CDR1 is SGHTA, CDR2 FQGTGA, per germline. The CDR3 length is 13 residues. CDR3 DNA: TGTACCACCGGGCCTGGGGAGAACTATGGCTACACCTTC. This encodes CTTGPGENYGYTF.

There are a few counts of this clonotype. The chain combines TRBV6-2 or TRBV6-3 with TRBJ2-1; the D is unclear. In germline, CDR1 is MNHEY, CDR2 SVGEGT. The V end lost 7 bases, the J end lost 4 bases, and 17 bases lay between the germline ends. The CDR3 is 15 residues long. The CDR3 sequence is CASTRKEPGYNEQFF. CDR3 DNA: TGTGCCAGCACCCGGAAGGAACCGGGTTACAATGAGCAGTTCTTC.

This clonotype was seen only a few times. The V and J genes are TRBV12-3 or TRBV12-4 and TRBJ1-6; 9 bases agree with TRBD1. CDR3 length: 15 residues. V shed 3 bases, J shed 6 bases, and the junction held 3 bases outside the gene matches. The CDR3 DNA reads TGTGCCAGCAGTTTTGGGACAGGGCTTAATTCACCCCTCCACTTT. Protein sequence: CASSFGTGLNSPLHF.

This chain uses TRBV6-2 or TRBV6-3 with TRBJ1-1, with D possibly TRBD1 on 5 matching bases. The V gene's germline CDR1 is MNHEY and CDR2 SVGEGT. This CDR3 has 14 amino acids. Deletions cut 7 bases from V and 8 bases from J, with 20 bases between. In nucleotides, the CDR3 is TGTGCCAGCACCAAGGACGGGGGGGGTACGGAAGCTTTCTTT. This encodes CASTKDGGGTEAFF.

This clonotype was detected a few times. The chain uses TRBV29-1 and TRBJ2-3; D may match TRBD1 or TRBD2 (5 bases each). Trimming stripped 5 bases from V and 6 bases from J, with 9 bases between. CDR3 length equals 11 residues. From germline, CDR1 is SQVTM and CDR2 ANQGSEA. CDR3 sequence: CSVPWGDTQYF. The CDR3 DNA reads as TGCAGCGTTCCGTGGGGGGATACGCAGTATTTT.

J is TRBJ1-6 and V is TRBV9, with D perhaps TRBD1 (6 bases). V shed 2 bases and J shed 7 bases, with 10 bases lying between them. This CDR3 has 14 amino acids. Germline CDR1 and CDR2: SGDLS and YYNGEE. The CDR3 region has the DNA TGTGCCAGCAGCGTGGGGGCGAAGAATTCACCCCTCCACTTT. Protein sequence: CASSVGAKNSPLHF.

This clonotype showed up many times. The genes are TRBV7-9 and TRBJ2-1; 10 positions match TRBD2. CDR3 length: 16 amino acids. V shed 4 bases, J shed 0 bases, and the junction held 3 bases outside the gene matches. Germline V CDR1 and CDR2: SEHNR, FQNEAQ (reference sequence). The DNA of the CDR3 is TGTGCCAGCAGCTCCTCTAGCGGGAGCTCCTACAATGAGCAGTTCTTC. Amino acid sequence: CASSSSSGSSYNEQFF.

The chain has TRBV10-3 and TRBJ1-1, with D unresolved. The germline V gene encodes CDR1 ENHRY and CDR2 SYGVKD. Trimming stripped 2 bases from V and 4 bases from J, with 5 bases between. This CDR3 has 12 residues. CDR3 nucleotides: TGTGCCATCAGTGAGGACCGCACTGAAGCTTTCTTT. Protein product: CAISEDRTEAFF.

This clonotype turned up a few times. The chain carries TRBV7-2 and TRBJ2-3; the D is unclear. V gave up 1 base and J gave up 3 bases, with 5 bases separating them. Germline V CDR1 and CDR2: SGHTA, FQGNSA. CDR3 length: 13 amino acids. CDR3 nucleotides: TGTGCCAGCAGCTTAGACAGAACAGATACGCAGTATTTT. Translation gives CASSLDRTDTQYF.

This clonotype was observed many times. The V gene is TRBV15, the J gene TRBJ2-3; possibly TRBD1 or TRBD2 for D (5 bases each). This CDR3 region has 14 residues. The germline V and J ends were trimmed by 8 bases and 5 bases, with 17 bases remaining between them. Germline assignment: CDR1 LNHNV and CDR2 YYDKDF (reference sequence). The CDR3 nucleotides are TGTGCCACCGGCGCGTTACTAGGGGTAGATACGCAGTATTTT. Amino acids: CATGALLGVDTQYF. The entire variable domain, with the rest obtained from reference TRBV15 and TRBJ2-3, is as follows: DAMVIQNPRYQVTQFGKPVTLSCSQTLNHNVMYWYQQKSSQAPKLLFHYYDKDFNNEADTPDNFQSRRPNTSFCFLDIRSPGLGDTAMYLCATGALLGVDTQYFGPGTRLTVL.

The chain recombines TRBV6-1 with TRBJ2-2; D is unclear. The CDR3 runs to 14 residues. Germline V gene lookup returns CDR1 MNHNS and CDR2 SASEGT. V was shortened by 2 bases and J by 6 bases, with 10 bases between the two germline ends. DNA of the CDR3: TGTGCCAGCAGTGAATTCCCCGTCCCCGGGGAGCTGTTTTTT. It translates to CASSEFPVPGELFF.

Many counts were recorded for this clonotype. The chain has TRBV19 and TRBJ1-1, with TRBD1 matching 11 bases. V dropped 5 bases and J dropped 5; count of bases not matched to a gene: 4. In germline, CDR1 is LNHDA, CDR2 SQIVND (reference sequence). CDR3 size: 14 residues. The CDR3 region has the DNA TGTGCCAGTAGTCTGGGACAGGGGGTAACTGAAGCTTTCTTT. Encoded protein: CASSLGQGVTEAFF.

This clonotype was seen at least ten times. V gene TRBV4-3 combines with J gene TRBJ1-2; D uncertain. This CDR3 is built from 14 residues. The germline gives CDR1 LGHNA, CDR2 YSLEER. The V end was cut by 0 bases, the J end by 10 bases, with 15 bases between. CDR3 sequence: CASSQDHMAEVYTF. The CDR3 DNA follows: TGCGCCAGCAGCCAAGATCACATGGCGGAGGTCTACACCTTC.

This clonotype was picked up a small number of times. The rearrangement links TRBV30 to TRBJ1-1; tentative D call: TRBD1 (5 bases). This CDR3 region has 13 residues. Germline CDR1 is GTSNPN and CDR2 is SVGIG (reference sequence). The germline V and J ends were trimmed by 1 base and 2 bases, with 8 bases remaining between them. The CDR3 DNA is TGTGCCTGGAGTGGTCAGGGTAACACTGAAGCTTTCTTT. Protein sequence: CAWSGQGNTEAFF.

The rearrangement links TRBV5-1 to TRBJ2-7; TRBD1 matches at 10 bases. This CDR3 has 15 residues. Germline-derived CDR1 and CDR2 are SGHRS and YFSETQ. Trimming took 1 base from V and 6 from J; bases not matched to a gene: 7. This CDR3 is CASSLRDRGFSEQYF. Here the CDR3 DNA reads TGCGCCAGCAGCTTGCGGGACAGGGGCTTCTCCGAGCAGTACTTC.

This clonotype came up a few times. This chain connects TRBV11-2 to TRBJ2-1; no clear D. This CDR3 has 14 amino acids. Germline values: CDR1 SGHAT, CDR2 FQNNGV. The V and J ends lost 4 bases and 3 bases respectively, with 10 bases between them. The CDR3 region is CASSSLSFYNEQFF. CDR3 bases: TGTGCCAGCAGCTCCCTATCATTCTACAATGAGCAGTTCTTC.

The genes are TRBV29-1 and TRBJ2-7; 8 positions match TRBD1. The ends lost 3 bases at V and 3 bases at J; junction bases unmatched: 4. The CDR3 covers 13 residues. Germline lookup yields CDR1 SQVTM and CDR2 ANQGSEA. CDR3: CSVEVDRDYEQYF. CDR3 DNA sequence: TGCAGCGTTGAGGTGGACAGGGACTACGAGCAGTACTTC.

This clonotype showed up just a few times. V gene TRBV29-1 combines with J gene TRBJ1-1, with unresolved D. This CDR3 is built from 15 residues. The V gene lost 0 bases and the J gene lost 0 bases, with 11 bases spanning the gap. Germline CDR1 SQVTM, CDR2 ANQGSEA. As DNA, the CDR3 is TGCAGCGTTGAAGATCGACCTGGCATGAACACTGAAGCTTTCTTT. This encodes CSVEDRPGMNTEAFF.

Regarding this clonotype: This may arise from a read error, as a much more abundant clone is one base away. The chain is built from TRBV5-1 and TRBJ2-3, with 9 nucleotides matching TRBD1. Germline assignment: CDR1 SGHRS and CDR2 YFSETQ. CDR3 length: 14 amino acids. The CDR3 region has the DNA TGCGCCAGCAGCCTGGGACAGGGAAGAGATATGCAGTATTTT. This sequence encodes CASSLGQGRDMQYF.

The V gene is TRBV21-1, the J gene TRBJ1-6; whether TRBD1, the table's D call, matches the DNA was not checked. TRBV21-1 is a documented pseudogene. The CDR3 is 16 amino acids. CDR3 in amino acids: CASRLPGQGHNSPLHF. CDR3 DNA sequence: TGTGCCAGCAGACTGCCCGGACAGGGCCATAATTCACCCCTCCACTTT.

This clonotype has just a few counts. The DNA for the CDR3 is TGCAGCGTTGAAGATGTTCTGGGGCCCATGAACACTGAAGCTTTCTTT. This gives the protein CSVEDVLGPMNTEAFF. The J gene is TRBJ1-1, the V gene TRBV29-1; D is perhaps TRBD1 (5 bases). This CDR3 contains 16 residues. Germline loops: CDR1 SQVTM, CDR2 ANQGSEA. V lost 0 bases to trimming and J lost 0 bases, with 14 bases between them.

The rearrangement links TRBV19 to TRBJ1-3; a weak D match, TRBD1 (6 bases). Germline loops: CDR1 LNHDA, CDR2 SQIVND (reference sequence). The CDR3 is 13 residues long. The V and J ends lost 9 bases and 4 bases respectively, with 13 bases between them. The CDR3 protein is CASGQNYGNTIYF. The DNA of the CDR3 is TGTGCCAGCGGACAGAACTACGGAAACACCATATATTTT.

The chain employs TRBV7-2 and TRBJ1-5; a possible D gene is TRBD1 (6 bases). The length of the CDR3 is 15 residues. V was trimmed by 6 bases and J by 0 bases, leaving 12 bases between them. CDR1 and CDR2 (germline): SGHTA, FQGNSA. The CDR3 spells CASSGQSYSNQPQHF. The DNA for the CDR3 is TGTGCCAGCAGTGGACAGAGTTATAGCAATCAGCCCCAGCATTTT. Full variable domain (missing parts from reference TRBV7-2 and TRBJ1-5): GAGVSQSPSNKVTEKGKDVELRCDPISGHTALYWYRQSLGQGLEFLIYFQGNSAPDKSGLPSDRFSAERTGGSVSTLTIQRTQQEDSAVYLCASSGQSYSNQPQHFGDGTRLSIL.